This TCR beta chain emerged from a study of T-cell reconstitution after alpha-beta-depleted transplantation in children. In its sample, this clonotype was seen many times. From germline, CDR1 is SGHTA and CDR2 FQGNSA. Between the trimmed V and J ends, which lost 2 bases and 1 base, there was a span of 17 bases. The CDR3 totals 17 residues. Unique molecular identifiers were incorporated when the TCRbeta library was constructed. In TCRdb, the PCR reads were re-called with MiXCR into one record per CDR3 protein. The data show about 72,000 distinct CDR3 sequences, approximately 7.3% seen once. The J gene is TRBJ1-1, the V gene TRBV7-2; D uncertain. The receptor was derived from a human donor who donated a stem cell graft to a child with acute lymphoblastic leukemia. Material: PBMCs from the stem cell graft donor, obtained from the stem cell graft. CDR3 coding DNA: TGTGCCAGCAGCTTAAAGGCCCCCCCCCGACAGAACACTGAAGCTTTCTTT. Encoded protein: CASSLKAPPRQNTEAFF.